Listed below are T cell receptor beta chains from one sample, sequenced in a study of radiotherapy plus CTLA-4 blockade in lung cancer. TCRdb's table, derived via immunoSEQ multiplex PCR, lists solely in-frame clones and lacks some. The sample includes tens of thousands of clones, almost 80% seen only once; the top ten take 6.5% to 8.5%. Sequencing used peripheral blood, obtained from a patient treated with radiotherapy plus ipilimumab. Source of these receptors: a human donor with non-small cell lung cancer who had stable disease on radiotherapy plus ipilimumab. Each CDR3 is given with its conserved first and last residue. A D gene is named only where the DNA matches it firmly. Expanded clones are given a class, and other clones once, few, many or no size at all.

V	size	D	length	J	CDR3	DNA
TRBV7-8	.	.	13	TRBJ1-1	CASSSRVETEAFF	TGTGCCAGCAGCTCCAGGGTGGAGACTGAAGCTTTCTTT
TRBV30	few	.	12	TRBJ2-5	CAWSVQGETQYF	TGTGCCTGGAGTGTACAAGGGGAGACCCAGTACTTC
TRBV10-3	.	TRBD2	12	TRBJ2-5	CAISLGGETQYF	TGTGCCATCAGTCTCGGGGGGGAGACCCAGTACTTC
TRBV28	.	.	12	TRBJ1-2	CASSLSGYGYTF	TGTGCCAGCAGTTTATCAGGGTATGGCTACACCTTC
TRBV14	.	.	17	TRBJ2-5	CASSQQRRRVGQETQYF	TGTGCCAGCAGCCAACAAAGGCGCCGGGTTGGCCAAGAGACCCAGTACTTC
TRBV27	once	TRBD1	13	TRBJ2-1	CASRSQGSHEQFF	TGTGCCAGCAGATCACAGGGGAGTCATGAGCAGTTCTTC
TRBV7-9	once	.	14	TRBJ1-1	CASSLGTVNTEAFF	TGTGCCAGCAGCTTAGGGACGGTGAACACTGAAGCTTTCTTT
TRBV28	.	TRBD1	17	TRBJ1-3	CASSPSPTGVLGNTIYF	TGTGCCAGCAGCCCAAGCCCGACAGGGGTTCTCGGAAACACCATATATTTT
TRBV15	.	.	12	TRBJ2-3	CATSLAMDTQYF	TGTGCCACCAGCCTGGCCATGGATACGCAGTATTTT
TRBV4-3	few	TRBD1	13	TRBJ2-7	CASSQDRFNEQYF	TGCGCCAGCAGCCAGGACAGGTTCAACGAGCAGTACTTC
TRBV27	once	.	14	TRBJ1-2	CASSSQGAGYGYTF	TGTGCCAGCAGTTCACAGGGTGCGGGCTATGGCTACACCTTC
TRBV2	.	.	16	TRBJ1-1	CASSEAPTPMNTEAFF	TGTGCCAGCAGTGAAGCCCCTACCCCCATGAACACTGAAGCTTTCTTT
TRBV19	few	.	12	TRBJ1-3	CASSISGNTIYF	TGTGCCAGTAGTATTTCGGGAAACACCATATATTTT
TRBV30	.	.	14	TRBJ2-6	CAWSWSSGANVLTF	TGTGCCTGGAGTTGGAGCTCTGGGGCCAACGTCCTGACTTTC
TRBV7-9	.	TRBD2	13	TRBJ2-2	CASVRGGTGELFF	TGTGCCAGCGTTCGCGGGGGGACCGGGGAGCTGTTTTTT
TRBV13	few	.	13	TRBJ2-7	CASSLGRGAQQYF	TGTGCCAGCAGCTTAGGTCGGGGGGCGCAGCAGTACTTC
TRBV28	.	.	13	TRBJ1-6	CASSGPGNSPLHF	TGTGCCAGCAGTGGGCCAGGGAATTCACCCCTCCACTTT
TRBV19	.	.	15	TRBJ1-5	CASSIDRGLQVAQHF	TGTGCCAGTAGTATAGACAGGGGCCTGCAGGTAGCCCAGCATTTT
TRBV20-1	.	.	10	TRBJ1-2	CSASTSGYTF	TGCAGTGCGTCGACATCCGGCTACACCTTC
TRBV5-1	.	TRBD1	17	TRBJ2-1	CASSEPQGAVSYNEQFF	TGCGCCAGCAGCGAACCACAGGGGGCAGTATCCTACAATGAGCAGTTCTTC
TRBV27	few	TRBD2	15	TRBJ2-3	CASSPLAGDSDTQYF	TGTGCCAGCAGTCCACTAGCGGGGGATTCAGATACGCAGTATTTT
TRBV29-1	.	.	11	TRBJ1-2	CSVEAWGGYTF	TGCAGCGTCGAGGCTTGGGGCGGCTACACCTTC